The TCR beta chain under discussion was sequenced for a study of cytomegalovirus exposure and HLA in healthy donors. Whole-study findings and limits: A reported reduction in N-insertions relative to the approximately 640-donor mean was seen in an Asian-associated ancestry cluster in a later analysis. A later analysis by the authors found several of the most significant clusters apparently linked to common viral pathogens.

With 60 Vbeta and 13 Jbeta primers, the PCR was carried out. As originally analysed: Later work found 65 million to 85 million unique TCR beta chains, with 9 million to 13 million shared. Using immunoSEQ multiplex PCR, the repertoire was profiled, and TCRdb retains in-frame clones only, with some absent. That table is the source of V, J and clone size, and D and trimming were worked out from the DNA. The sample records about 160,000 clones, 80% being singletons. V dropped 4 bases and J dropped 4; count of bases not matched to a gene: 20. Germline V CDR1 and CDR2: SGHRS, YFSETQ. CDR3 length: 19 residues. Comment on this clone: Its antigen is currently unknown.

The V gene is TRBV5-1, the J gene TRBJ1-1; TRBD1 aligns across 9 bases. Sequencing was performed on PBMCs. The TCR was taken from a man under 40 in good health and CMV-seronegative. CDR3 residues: CASSPGGLDRGGILTEAFF. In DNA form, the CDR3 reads TGCGCCAGCAGCCCCGGGGGGCTTGACAGGGGGGGAATTCTCACTGAAGCTTTCTTT. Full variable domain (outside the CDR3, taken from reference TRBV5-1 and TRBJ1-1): KAGVTQTPRYLIKTRGQQVTLSCSPISGHRSVSWYQQTPGQGLQFLFEYFSETQRNKGNFPGRFSGRQFSNSRSEMNVSTLELGDSALYLCASSPGGLDRGGILTEAFFGQGTRLTVV.